The sequence of this T cell receptor beta chain was determined in a study of a mutant IDH1 vaccine in newly diagnosed glioma. The wider study: Patients began vaccination 4-6 weeks after radiotherapy alone, or with temozolomide cycles. Notes on the study in general: Alterations occurring in top peripheral T cell clonotypes seemed unrelated to pseudoprogression.

Clones were sequenced by immunoSEQ multiplex PCR, and TCRdb holds only the in-frame ones, with some missing. The data show 69,000 or so clones, 85% to 90% seen once. The V and J ends lost 6 bases and 4 bases, in that order; junction bases with no gene match: 2. The germline CDR1 and CDR2 sequences are ENHRY and SYGVKD. The CDR3 runs 14 residues. Time point defined: week 35, safety follow-up. Doses comprised 300 ug of mutant IDH1 20-mer peptide each, plus topical imiquimod. On this clone: Its specificity is not known.

This chain joins TRBV10-3 and TRBJ1-3; 11 bases line up with TRBD1. This receptor was obtained from a man in his thirties or forties with glioma. The material was PBMCs, obtained from a glioma patient whose treatment included an IDH1 peptide vaccine. The CDR3 coding sequence is TGTGCCATCAGGGACAGGGGGCAAGGAAACACCATATATTTT. Protein: CAIRDRGQGNTIYF.